These 28 T cell receptor beta chains came from one sample sequenced in a study of breast tumors, draining lymph nodes, adjacent tissues. TCRdb analysed the multiplex PCR reads with MiXCR anew, one entry per CDR3 protein. The sample records around 290,000 distinct CDR3 sequences, over 30% being singletons. The lymph nodes were axillary draining lymph nodes from breast cancer patients. Sequences were obtained from axillary lymph node tissue. These TCRs come from a female donor with breast cancer. Some clones in this sample may be carry-over from other donors' samples.

This clonotype was seen many times. The chain combines TRBV12-3 or TRBV12-4 with TRBJ2-1; tentatively, D is TRBD2 (6 bases). The CDR3 covers 12 residues. With 5 bases removed from V and 13 bases from J, the gap between germline ends came to 15 bases. CDR3 coding DNA: TGTGCCAGCAGTCGCGGGGTAGCCTTTCAGTTCTTC. Amino acid sequence: CASSRGVAFQFF.

This clonotype was found many times. This sequence joins TRBV6-5 and TRBJ1-4; no clear D gene. The V and J ends lost 3 bases and 4 bases respectively, with 12 bases between them. The CDR3 is 15 amino acids. From germline, CDR1 is MNHEY and CDR2 SVGAGI. The CDR3 loop is CASSYKGFGNEKLFF. In DNA, the CDR3 is TGTGCCAGCAGTTATAAGGGATTCGGTAATGAAAAACTGTTTTTT.

The table lists this clonotype with many counts. This chain uses TRBV12-3 or TRBV12-4 with TRBJ2-7, with unresolved D. V lost 3 bases, J lost 5 bases, and 14 bases lay in between. This CDR3 is built from 14 residues. The CDR3 sequence: CASSFRASAHEQYF. In DNA, the CDR3 is TGTGCCAGCAGTTTTCGGGCCAGCGCCCACGAGCAGTACTTC.

This clonotype was seen ten or more times. Just one base apart from a much larger clone, this may be a read error. V gene TRBV7-8 combines with J gene TRBJ1-6, with a weak D call TRBD1 (6 bases). V gave up 6 bases and J gave up 9 bases, with 15 bases separating them. Looked up from germline, CDR1 is SGHVS and CDR2 is FQNEAQ. The CDR3 sequence is 14 residues long. The CDR3 spells CASSPGADSSPLHF. The CDR3 DNA is TGTGCCAGCAGTCCGGGGGCAGATAGTTCACCCCTCCACTTT.

This clonotype was picked up many times. The chain recombines TRBV6-1 with TRBJ2-5; unclear D gene. CDR1 is MNHNS and CDR2 is SASEGT in the germline V gene. This CDR3 spans 13 amino acids. The V end was cut by 4 bases, the J end by 2 bases, with 8 bases between. Here the CDR3 reads CASSGDRQETQYF. Here the CDR3 DNA reads TGTGCCAGCAGTGGGGATAGGCAAGAGACCCAGTACTTC.

The rearrangement links TRBV19 to TRBJ1-1; 7 nucleotides match TRBD1. Germline V lookup: CDR1 LNHDA, CDR2 SQIVND (reference sequence). The CDR3 covers 19 residues. J lost 1 base, V lost 4 bases, and 18 bases had no gene match. The CDR3 spells CASSTRARQGVVTNTEAFF. The CDR3 coding sequence is TGTGCCAGTAGTACCCGTGCGAGGCAGGGGGTTGTTACGAACACTGAAGCTTTCTTT.

This clonotype has at least ten counts. This chain uses TRBV4-1 with TRBJ2-3, with 12 bases aligning to TRBD1. After removal of 2 bases from V and 1 base from J, the junction contained 4 bases not matched to a gene. CDR3 length: 17 amino acids. CDR1 is MGHRA, CDR2 YSYEKL, per germline. The CDR3 nucleotides are TGCGCCAGCAGCCAAACCGGGACAGGGGGCCGCACAGATACGCAGTATTTT. Translated: CASSQTGTGGRTDTQYF.

This clonotype was seen at least ten times. The V gene is TRBV5-1, the J gene TRBJ2-7; the match to TRBD1 covers 9 bases. V lost 0 bases to trimming and J lost 3 bases; unmatched junction nucleotides: 4. The germline CDR1 and CDR2 sequences are SGHRS and YFSETQ. This CDR3 region has 15 residues. CDR3 nucleotides: TGCGCCAGCAGCTTGGGGACAGGGGCTTACTACGAGCAGTACTTC. Amino acid sequence: CASSLGTGAYYEQYF.

The chain links TRBV20-1 to TRBJ2-1; 7 nucleotides align to TRBD2. Per the germline V gene, CDR1 is DFQATT and CDR2 is SNEGSKA (reference sequence). The CDR3 length is 14 residues. V lost 7 bases, J lost 0 bases, and 6 bases stayed unmatched. For the CDR3, the DNA is TGCAGTGGGGGGGGTCGAGGCTCCTACAATGAGCAGTTCTTC. Protein product: CSGGGRGSYNEQFF.

This clonotype was seen many times. The chain has TRBV11-2 and TRBJ2-1; D is ambiguous. V lost 3 bases and J 4 bases, leaving 7 bases between the germline ends. CDR1 SGHAT and CDR2 FQNNGV come from the germline V gene. CDR3 size: 13 residues. Written as DNA, the CDR3 is TGTGCCAGCAGCTTGTGGGTATACAATGAGCAGTTCTTC. Protein product: CASSLWVYNEQFF.

The sample holds a few counts of this clonotype. The chain combines TRBV4-1 with TRBJ1-3, with 7 bases that match TRBD1. This CDR3 has 16 amino acids. V gave up 0 bases and J gave up 3 bases; unmatched junction bases: 5. Germline-derived CDR1 and CDR2 are MGHRA and YSYEKL. In DNA, the CDR3 is TGCGCCAGCAGCCAAGAGGTGAACAGGGGTGGAAACACCATATATTTT. This translates into CASSQEVNRGGNTIYF.

The rearrangement links TRBV12-3 or TRBV12-4 to TRBJ2-7; D gene ambiguous. The V gene lost 5 bases and the J gene lost 1 base, with 12 bases spanning the gap. This CDR3 has 14 residues. The CDR3 DNA follows: TGTGCCAGCAGTGACCCTCGGCCTTCCTACGAGCAGTACTTC. Translated: CASSDPRPSYEQYF.

As regards this clonotype: The CDR3 end shows no conserved phenylalanine or tryptophan, and so a read error is likely. The rearrangement links TRBV5-1 to TRBJ2-1; 10 nucleotides match TRBD2. CDR3 length: 15 amino acids. The V gene end was trimmed by 1 base and the J gene end by 9 bases; junction bases not matched to a gene: 7. Germline V gives CDR1 SGHRS, CDR2 YFSETQ. The CDR3 region is CASSLQLAGVPEQFL. The CDR3, as DNA: TGCGCCAGCAGCTTGCAGCTAGCGGGAGTTCCTGAGCAGTTCTTG.

In this sample, this clonotype turned up many times. This may be a read error: a much more frequent sequence differs by one nucleotide. The genes are TRBV6-1 and TRBJ2-6; the D is unclear. The V end lost 6 bases, the J end lost 0 bases, and 3 bases lay between the germline ends. The CDR3 contains 13 residues. Germline V gene sequence: CDR1 MNHNS, CDR2 SASEGT. CDR3 DNA: TGTGCCAGCAGGGTCTCTGGGGCCAACGTCCTGACTTTC. As protein: CASRVSGANVLTF.

A note on this clonotype: A much larger clonotype is one base distant, so this may be a read error. The chain recombines TRBV7-9 with TRBJ2-3; no definite D call. The germline V gene has CDR1 SEHNR and CDR2 FQNEAQ (reference sequence). The CDR3 runs to 13 residues. Here the CDR3 reads CASSLASTDAQYF. CDR3 nucleotides: TGTGCCAGCAGCTTAGCCTCTACAGATGCGCAGTATTTT.

This clonotype was counted a few times. Being one base from a much bigger clone, this may be a read error. The genes are TRBV5-4 and TRBJ2-5; D call uncertain. Germline loops: CDR1 SGHNT, CDR2 YYREEE (reference sequence). The CDR3 is 15 residues long. V lost 4 bases, J lost 2 bases, and 15 bases lay in between. The CDR3 bases are TGTGCCAGCAGCCCCCCCATGGCCGGACAAGAGACCCAGTACTTC. Translation gives CASSPPMAGQETQYF.

The sample holds a few counts of this clonotype. The genes are TRBV15 and TRBJ1-1; D is unresolved. Per germline, CDR1 LNHNV and CDR2 YYDKDF (reference sequence). With 0 bases removed from V and 6 bases from J, the gap between germline ends came to 8 bases. This CDR3 has 13 residues. The CDR3 reads CATSRDSGAEAFF. The CDR3 coding sequence is TGTGCCACCAGCAGAGATTCCGGGGCTGAAGCTTTCTTT.

This clonotype showed up many times. V and J are TRBV29-1 and TRBJ2-2; 9 bases are a match to TRBD2. Trimming took 7 bases from V and 4 from J; bases not matched to a gene: 7. This CDR3 has 14 residues. Looked up from germline, CDR1 is SQVTM and CDR2 is ANQGSEA. The CDR3 DNA follows: TGCAGCGGGGGGCGGGAGGGGAGCACCGGGGAGCTGTTTTTT. Encoded protein: CSGGREGSTGELFF.

This clonotype appeared many times. The chain is built from TRBV19 and TRBJ2-3, with unresolved D. CDR3 length: 14 residues. Looked up from germline, CDR1 is LNHDA and CDR2 is SQIVND (reference sequence). Trimming took off 4 bases at V and 0 bases at J, with 8 bases between the two ends. The CDR3 here is CASSRSQSTDTQYF. The CDR3 nucleotides are TGTGCCAGTAGTAGGTCACAAAGCACAGATACGCAGTATTTT. Drawing the rest from reference TRBV19 and TRBJ2-3, the complete variable domain is DGGITQSPKYLFRKEGQNVTLSCEQNLNHDAMYWYRQDPGQGLRLIYYSQIVNDFQKGDIAEGYSVSREKKESFPLTVTSAQKNPTAFYLCASSRSQSTDTQYFGPGTRLTVL.

This clonotype was detected many times. The rearrangement uses TRBV19 and TRBJ1-4; the match to TRBD1 covers 8 bases. Trimming cost V 3 bases and J 10 bases; bases outside gene matches: 10. Germline CDR1 and CDR2: LNHDA and SQIVND (reference sequence). The CDR3 contains 15 residues. This CDR3 is CASSILGTGNRKLFF. The DNA of the CDR3 is TGTGCCAGTAGTATCCTAGGGACAGGTAACAGAAAACTGTTTTTT.

The chain uses TRBV30 and TRBJ1-2; weak D call: TRBD1 (5 bases). Looked up from germline, CDR1 is GTSNPN and CDR2 is SVGIG (reference sequence). This CDR3 spans 13 amino acids. V lost 3 bases and J lost 5, with 13 bases in between. The CDR3 DNA sequence: TGTGCCTGGAGACCAGGGAATCGGTATGGCTACACCTTC. This codes for CAWRPGNRYGYTF.

This clonotype showed up many times. V usage is TRBV2 and J usage is TRBJ1-2; 8 nucleotides align to TRBD1. Per germline, CDR1 SNHLY and CDR2 FYNNEI. Trimming cost V 6 bases and J 4 bases; bases outside gene matches: 13. The CDR3 contains 16 residues. CDR3 in DNA: TGTGCCAGCAGCACAGGGACAGGCAGCGCACTCTATGGCTACACCTTC. Its protein is CASSTGTGSALYGYTF.

This clonotype was observed at least ten times. DNA of the CDR3: TGCGCCAGCAGCGTGGGACTAGCTGCCGGGGAGCTGTTTTTT. It codes for CASSVGLAAGELFF. This rearrangement joins TRBV5-1 to TRBJ2-2; the match to TRBD2 covers 9 bases. V lost 4 bases and J lost 6; bases outside the gene matches: 4. CDR1 and CDR2 (germline): SGHRS, YFSETQ. This CDR3 contains 14 residues.

At least ten counts were recorded for this clonotype. The CDR3 loop reads CASSPSGTSGNEQYF. CDR3 DNA: TGTGCCAGCAGCCCGTCCGGGACTAGCGGGAACGAGCAGTACTTC. The rearrangement uses TRBV9 and TRBJ2-7, with 13 bases matching TRBD2. This CDR3 contains 15 residues. Germline V gene lookup returns CDR1 SGDLS and CDR2 YYNGEE. V lost 4 bases and J lost 5; bases outside the gene matches: 6.

Comment on this clonotype: Given a much more abundant clone one base away, this may be a read error. This chain links TRBV6-4 with TRBJ1-2; 9 bases are a match to TRBD1. The CDR3 contains 15 residues. J gave up 10 bases and V 6 bases, and 15 bases lay outside the gene matches. Germline assignment: CDR1 MRHNA and CDR2 SNTAGT. The CDR3 loop is CASRRSPGQGSAYTF. The CDR3 DNA reads as TGTGCCAGCAGACGTAGCCCGGGACAGGGATCTGCCTACACCTTC.

V gene TRBV25-1 combines with J gene TRBJ1-4, with 9 bases aligning to TRBD1. V shed 3 bases, J shed 9 bases, and the junction held 2 bases outside the gene matches. This CDR3 spans 13 amino acids. Germline values: CDR1 MGHDK, CDR2 SYGVNS. The CDR3 spells CASSEGQGQKLFF. In DNA, the CDR3 is TGTGCCAGCAGTGAGGGACAGGGCCAAAAACTGTTTTTT.

This clonotype was found many times. The chain employs TRBV20-1 and TRBJ2-3, with 8 bases lining up with TRBD2. Losses at the gene ends were 4 bases for V and 4 bases for J; bases not matched to a gene: 13. There are 16 residues in the CDR3. Germline lookup yields CDR1 DFQATT and CDR2 SNEGSKA (reference sequence). The CDR3 DNA reads as TGCAGTGCTAAGGGTCCCAGCGGGAGTATATCAGATACGCAGTATTTT. It is translated as CSAKGPSGSISDTQYF.

Concerning this clonotype itself: One junction end disagrees with the germline gene, perhaps due to a read error. This chain uses TRBV18 with TRBJ1-2; D is ambiguous. Germline CDR1 and CDR2: KGHSH and LQKENI. The CDR3 consists of 15 residues. The CDR3 reads CASPPDHEASYGYTF. CDR3 DNA: TGTGCCAGCCCACCAGATCATGAGGCTTCCTATGGCTACACCTTC.